Shown below are 12 T cell receptor beta chains from a single sample sequenced in a study of chemoradiotherapy in HPV16-positive cancers. Profiled with immunoSEQ multiplex PCR; TCRdb holds only in-frame clones, not every one. The data contain about 1,200 clones, 91% of them singletons. This specimen consisted of tumor tissue, obtained from a patient who underwent chemoradiotherapy. These receptors originate from a human donor with HPV-associated anogenital cancer.

V is TRBV7-2 and J is TRBJ1-1, with TRBD1 as a possible D gene (5 bases). This CDR3 spans 14 amino acids. Germline V gene data show CDR1 as SGHTA and CDR2 as FQGNSA. V was pared by 3 bases and J by 5 bases, with 13 bases between. The CDR3 loop is CASSFRREGTEAFF. CDR3 in DNA: TGTGCCAGCAGCTTTCGCAGGGAAGGGACTGAAGCTTTCTTT. The variable domain in full, completed from reference TRBV7-2 and TRBJ1-1, reads GAGVSQSPSNKVTEKGKDVELRCDPISGHTALYWYRQSLGQGLEFLIYFQGNSAPDKSGLPSDRFSAERTGGSVSTLTIQRTQQEDSAVYLCASSFRREGTEAFFGQGTRLTVV.

This clone appeared a single time. V usage is TRBV7-2 and J usage is TRBJ1-2; perhaps TRBD1 as D (6 bases). Germline-derived CDR1 and CDR2 are SGHTA and FQGNSA. Deletions cut 1 base from V and 4 bases from J, with 16 bases between. This CDR3 comprises 16 residues. CDR3 region: CASSLGAGATLYGYTF. In DNA form, the CDR3 reads TGTGCCAGCAGCTTAGGAGCAGGGGCCACCCTCTATGGCTACACCTTC.

This sequence joins TRBV5-6 and TRBJ2-5; weak D call: TRBD2 (6 bases). V was pared by 2 bases and J by 2 bases, with 10 bases between. This CDR3 is built from 14 residues. CDR1 SGHDT and CDR2 YYEEEE come from the germline V gene. CDR3 protein: CASSLGGWQETQYF. CDR3 nucleotides: TGTGCCAGCAGCTTAGGAGGGTGGCAAGAGACCCAGTACTTC.

This chain uses TRBV13 with TRBJ1-2; D call uncertain. The CDR3 runs 17 residues. V was pared by 5 bases and J by 5 bases, with 24 bases between. CDR1 is PRHDT and CDR2 is FYEKMQ in the germline V gene (reference sequence). The CDR3 bases are TGTGCCAGCAGCCCACAACCAGCACCACGTTCCTTATATGGCTACACCTTC. Residues: CASSPQPAPRSLYGYTF.

In DNA, the CDR3 is TGTGCCAGTAGTATGATGCGTCCTACAACTAATGAAAAACTGTTTTTT. Protein: CASSMMRPTTNEKLFF. The chain carries TRBV19 and TRBJ1-4; D call uncertain. The CDR3 has 16 residues. The V gene's germline CDR1 is LNHDA and CDR2 SQIVND (reference sequence). Between the trimmed V and J ends, which lost 3 bases and 0 bases, there was a span of 11 bases.

This clone was picked up one time. This sequence joins TRBV7-8 and TRBJ2-7, with D perhaps TRBD2 (5 bases). This CDR3 has 17 residues. Germline V gene lookup returns CDR1 SGHVS and CDR2 FQNEAQ. Trimming stripped 0 bases from V and 2 bases from J, with 17 bases between. In DNA, the CDR3 is TGTGCCAGCAGCTTAGCTATCCTGGGGAGCAGAACCTACGAGCAGTACTTC. Translation: CASSLAILGSRTYEQYF.

The CDR3, as DNA: TGCGCCAGCAGCCAAGATCGTAAGGAAGACTACACCTTC. Its protein is CASSQDRKEDYTF. The chain recombines TRBV4-1 with TRBJ1-2; D call uncertain. The CDR3 totals 13 residues. V gave up 0 bases and J gave up 10 bases, with 12 bases separating them. Germline V gene data show CDR1 as MGHRA and CDR2 as YSYEKL.

This chain joins TRBV19 and TRBJ1-2; weak D call: TRBD1 (5 bases). The CDR3 contains 13 residues. Germline CDR1 and CDR2: LNHDA and SQIVND (reference sequence). Between the trimmed V and J ends, which lost 3 bases and 7 bases, there was a span of 12 bases. DNA of the CDR3: TGTGCCAGTAGTATTATTCAGGGATCTGGCTACACCTTC. Translation gives CASSIIQGSGYTF.

The rearrangement links TRBV6-5 to TRBJ2-2; D is ambiguous. This CDR3 is 14 amino acids long. Trimming removed 2 bases from V and 5 bases from J, with 9 bases in between. CDR1 and CDR2 from the germline V gene are MNHEY and SVGAGI. CDR3 DNA: TGTGCCAGCAGTTACGACTCCGGAACCGGGGAGCTGTTTTTT. Translated: CASSYDSGTGELFF.

This clone has a handful of counts. This chain uses TRBV30 with TRBJ1-1, with D uncertain. The germline V gene encodes CDR1 GTSNPN and CDR2 SVGIG (reference sequence). Trimming took off 4 bases at V and 0 bases at J, with 15 bases between the two ends. CDR3 length: 15 residues. Here the CDR3 reads CAWKFYLTMNTEAFF. Here the CDR3 DNA reads TGTGCCTGGAAGTTCTATCTAACTATGAACACTGAAGCTTTCTTT.

The V and J genes are TRBV2 and TRBJ2-5; D may be TRBD2 (6 bases). The CDR3 contains 15 residues. V was clipped by 5 bases and J by 5 bases, with 18 bases between them. Germline values: CDR1 SNHLY, CDR2 FYNNEI. The CDR3 reads CASSSPAGGTETQYF. As DNA, the CDR3 is TGTGCCAGCAGTTCCCCAGCGGGCGGGACGGAGACCCAGTACTTC.

This clone was picked up one time. V is TRBV7-9 and J is TRBJ1-1, with 7 bases fitting TRBD1. Unmatched junction bases numbered 2, after V lost 3 bases and J lost 4 bases. Per germline, CDR1 SEHNR and CDR2 FQNEAQ (reference sequence). The length of the CDR3 is 13 residues. CDR3 in amino acids: CASSFGTATEAFF. CDR3 sequence (DNA): TGTGCCAGCAGCTTTGGGACAGCCACTGAAGCTTTCTTT.